The T cell receptor (beta chain) under discussion was sequenced for a study of T cell responses to AZD1222 COVID-19 vaccine. Findings and limits, study-wide: Seropositive AZD1222 recipients at baseline numbered only five to seven. Reports say nearly half of spike-specific TCRs go after unmutated variant regions.

The CDR3 totals 16 residues. Trimming left V 0 bases short and J 1 base short, with 12 bases between. Germline V gene sequence: CDR1 SGDLS, CDR2 YYNGEE. TCRdb keeps only in-frame clones here, not all; method: immunoSEQ multiplex PCR. Of 150,000 or so clones in the sample, roughly 87% were seen once. Researchers grouped second doses given at about 4 or about 12 weeks into one pool. Regarding this clone: Its antigen is still unknown.

Sample: peripheral blood, taken 28 days after the second AZD1222 dose. This rearrangement joins TRBV9 to TRBJ2-3; weak D call: TRBD1 (5 bases). This TCR came from an adult who received the AZD1222 COVID-19 vaccine. The CDR3 reads CASSVGIGAGTDTQYF. CDR3 DNA: TGTGCCAGCAGCGTAGGGATAGGGGCCGGCACAGATACGCAGTATTTT.